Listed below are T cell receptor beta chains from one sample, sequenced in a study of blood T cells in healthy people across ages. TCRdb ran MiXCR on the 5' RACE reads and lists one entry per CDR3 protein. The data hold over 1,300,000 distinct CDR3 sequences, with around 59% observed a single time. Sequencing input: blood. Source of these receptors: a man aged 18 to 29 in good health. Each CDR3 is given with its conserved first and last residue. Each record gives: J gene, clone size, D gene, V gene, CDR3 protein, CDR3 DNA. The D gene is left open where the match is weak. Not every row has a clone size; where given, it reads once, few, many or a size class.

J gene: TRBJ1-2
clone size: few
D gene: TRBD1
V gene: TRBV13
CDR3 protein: CASSVATGAPDYGYTF
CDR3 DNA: TGTGCCAGCAGCGTCGCGACAGGGGCTCCGGACTATGGCTACACCTTC

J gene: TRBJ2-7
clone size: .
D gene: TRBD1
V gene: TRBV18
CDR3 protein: CASSPLPGQASYEQYF
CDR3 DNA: TGTGCCAGCTCACCCCTACCGGGACAGGCCTCCTACGAGCAGTACTTC

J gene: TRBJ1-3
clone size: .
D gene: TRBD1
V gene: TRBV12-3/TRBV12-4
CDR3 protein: CASSLSGGNTIYF
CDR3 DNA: TGTGCCAGCAGTCTGTCAGGGGGGAACACCATATATTTT

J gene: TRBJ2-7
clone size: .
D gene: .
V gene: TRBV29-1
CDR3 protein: CSSGGEGNEQYF
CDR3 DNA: TGCTCGTCAGGTGGTGAGGGGAACGAGCAGTACTTC

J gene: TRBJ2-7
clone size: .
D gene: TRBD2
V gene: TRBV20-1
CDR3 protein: CSASMGGRYEQYF
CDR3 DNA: TGCAGTGCTAGTATGGGGGGGAGATACGAGCAGTACTTC

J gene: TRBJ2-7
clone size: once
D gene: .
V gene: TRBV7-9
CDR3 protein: CASSPTGIAFYEQYF
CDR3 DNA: TGTGCCAGCAGCCCAACAGGGATTGCATTCTACGAGCAGTACTTC

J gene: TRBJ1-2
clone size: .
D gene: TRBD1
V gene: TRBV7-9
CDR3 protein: CASSLDGQGLNYGYTF
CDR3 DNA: TGTGCCAGCAGCTTAGACGGACAGGGACTTAACTATGGCTACACCTTC

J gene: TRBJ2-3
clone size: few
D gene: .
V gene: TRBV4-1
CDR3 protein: CASSQVGGRTDTQYF
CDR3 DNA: TGCGCCAGCAGCCAAGTCGGGGGGCGCACAGATACGCAGTATTTT

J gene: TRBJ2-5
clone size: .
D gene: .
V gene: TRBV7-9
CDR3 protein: CASSTRRTETQYF
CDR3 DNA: TGTGCCAGCAGTACCCGGAGGACGGAGACCCAGTACTTC

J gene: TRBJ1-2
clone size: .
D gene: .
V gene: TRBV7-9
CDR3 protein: CAGGHDYGYTF
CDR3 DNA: TGTGCCGGTGGACATGACTATGGCTACACCTTC

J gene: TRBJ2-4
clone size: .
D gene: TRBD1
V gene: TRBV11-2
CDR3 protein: CASSGLGQREGGIQYF
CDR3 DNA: TGTGCCAGCAGCGGGTTGGGACAGCGAGAAGGGGGCATTCAGTACTTC

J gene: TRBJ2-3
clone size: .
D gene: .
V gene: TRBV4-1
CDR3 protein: CASSQVADADTQYF
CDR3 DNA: TGCGCCAGCAGCCAAGTAGCTGACGCAGATACGCAGTATTTT

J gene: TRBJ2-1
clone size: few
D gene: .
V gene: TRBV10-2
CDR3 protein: CASSLNPSGSEQFF
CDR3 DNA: TGCGCCAGCAGTCTCAATCCAAGCGGGTCTGAGCAGTTCTTC

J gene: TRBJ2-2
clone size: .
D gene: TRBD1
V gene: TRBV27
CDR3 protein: CASSSAQGISGELFF
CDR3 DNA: TGTGCCAGCAGTTCTGCACAGGGGATTAGCGGGGAGCTGTTTTTT

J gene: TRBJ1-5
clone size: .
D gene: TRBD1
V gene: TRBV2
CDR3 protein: CASMRQGRPQHF
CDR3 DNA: TGTGCCAGCATGCGACAGGGCCGGCCCCAGCATTTT

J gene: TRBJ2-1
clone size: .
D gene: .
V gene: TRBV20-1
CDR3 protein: CRARPQSVEQFF
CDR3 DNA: TGCAGGGCTAGACCTCAATCGGTTGAGCAGTTCTTC

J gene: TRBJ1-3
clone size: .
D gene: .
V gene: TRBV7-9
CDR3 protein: CASSLGQDTIYF
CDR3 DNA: TGTGCCAGCAGCTTAGGACAGGACACCATATATTTT

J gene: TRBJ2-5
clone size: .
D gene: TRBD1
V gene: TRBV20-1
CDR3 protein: CSARSSDVGQAIQETQYF
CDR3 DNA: TGCAGTGCTAGGTCATCGGACGTAGGACAGGCGATCCAAGAGACCCAGTACTTC

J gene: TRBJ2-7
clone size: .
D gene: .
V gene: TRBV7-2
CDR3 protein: CASSAVGRLGDEQYF
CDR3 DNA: TGTGCCAGCAGCGCAGTCGGTAGGCTAGGTGACGAGCAGTACTTC

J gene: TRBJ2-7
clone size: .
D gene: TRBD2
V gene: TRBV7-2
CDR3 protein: CASSGLAGGLSSYEQYF
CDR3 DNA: TGTGCCAGCAGCGGTCTAGCGGGAGGACTGAGCTCCTACGAGCAGTACTTC

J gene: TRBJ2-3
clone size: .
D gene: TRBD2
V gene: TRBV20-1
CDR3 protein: CSAPSGRVSDTQYF
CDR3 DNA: TGCAGTGCCCCTAGCGGGAGGGTTTCAGATACGCAGTATTTT

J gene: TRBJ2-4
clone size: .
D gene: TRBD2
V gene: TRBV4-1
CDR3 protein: CASSQDWGGGVGKNIQYF
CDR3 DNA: TGCGCCAGCAGCCAAGATTGGGGGGGAGGTGTTGGCAAAAACATTCAGTACTTC

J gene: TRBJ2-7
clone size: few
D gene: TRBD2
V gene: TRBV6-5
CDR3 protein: CASSYGLAGSSYEQYF
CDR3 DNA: TGTGCCAGCAGTTACGGACTAGCGGGTAGCTCCTACGAGCAGTACTTC

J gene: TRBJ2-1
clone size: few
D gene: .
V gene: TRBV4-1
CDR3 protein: CASSQKGNEQFF
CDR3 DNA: TGCGCCAGCAGCCAGAAGGGCAATGAGCAGTTCTTC

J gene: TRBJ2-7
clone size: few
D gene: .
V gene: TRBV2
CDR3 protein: CASDGGGYEQYF
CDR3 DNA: TGTGCCAGCGACGGAGGGGGCTACGAGCAGTACTTC

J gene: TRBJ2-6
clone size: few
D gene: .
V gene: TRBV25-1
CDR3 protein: CASSAHSGANVLTF
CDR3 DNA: TGTGCCAGCAGTGCCCACTCTGGGGCCAACGTCCTGACTTTC

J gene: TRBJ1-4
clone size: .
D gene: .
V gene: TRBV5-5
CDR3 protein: CASSFIRLGVNEKLFF
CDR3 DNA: TGTGCCAGCAGCTTCATCCGACTGGGGGTGAATGAAAAACTGTTTTTT

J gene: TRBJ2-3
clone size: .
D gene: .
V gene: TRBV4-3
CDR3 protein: CASSQTMGAPKWDTQYF
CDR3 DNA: TGCGCCAGCAGCCAAACTATGGGGGCCCCAAAGTGGGATACGCAGTATTTT

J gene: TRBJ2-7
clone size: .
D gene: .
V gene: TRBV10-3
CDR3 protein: CAISEVYIPIYEQYF
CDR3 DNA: TGTGCCATCAGTGAAGTCTATATACCGATCTACGAGCAGTACTTC

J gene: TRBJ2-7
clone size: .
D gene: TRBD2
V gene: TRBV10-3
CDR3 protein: CAISGDGEGGYNEQYF
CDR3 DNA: TGTGCCATCAGTGGGGATGGGGAGGGCGGCTACAATGAGCAGTACTTC

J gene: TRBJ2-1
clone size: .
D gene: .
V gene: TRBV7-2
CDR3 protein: CASSLAPGSPSDEQFF
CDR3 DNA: TGTGCCAGCAGCTTAGCCCCCGGATCTCCATCAGATGAGCAGTTCTTC

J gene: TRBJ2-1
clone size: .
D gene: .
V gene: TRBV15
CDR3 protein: CATSSLGNNEQFF
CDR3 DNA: TGTGCCACCAGCAGTCTAGGGAACAATGAGCAGTTCTTC

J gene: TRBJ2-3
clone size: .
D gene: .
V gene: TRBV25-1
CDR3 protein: CASAKDTQYF
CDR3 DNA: TGTGCCAGCGCGAAGGATACGCAGTATTTT

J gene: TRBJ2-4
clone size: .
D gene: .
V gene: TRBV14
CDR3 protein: CASSQDRSAAGNIQYF
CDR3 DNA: TGTGCCAGCAGCCAAGATCGGTCGGCCGCTGGAAACATTCAGTACTTC

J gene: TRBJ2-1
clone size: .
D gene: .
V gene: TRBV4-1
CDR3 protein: CASSHEIGSDEQFF
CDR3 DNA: TGCGCCAGCAGCCATGAAATAGGGAGTGATGAGCAGTTCTTC

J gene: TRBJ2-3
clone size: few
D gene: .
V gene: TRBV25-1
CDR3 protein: CASTPGLSTDTQYF
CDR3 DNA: TGTGCCAGCACGCCGGGACTGAGCACAGATACGCAGTATTTT

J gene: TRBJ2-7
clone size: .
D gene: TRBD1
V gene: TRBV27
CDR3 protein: CASSPGTGHSEQYF
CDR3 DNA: TGTGCCAGCAGTCCAGGGACAGGTCATTCCGAGCAGTACTTC

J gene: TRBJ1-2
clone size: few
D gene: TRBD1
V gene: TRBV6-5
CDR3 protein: CASRLDRGAPFDGYTF
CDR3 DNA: TGTGCCAGCAGACTCGACAGGGGCGCTCCCTTCGACGGCTACACCTTC

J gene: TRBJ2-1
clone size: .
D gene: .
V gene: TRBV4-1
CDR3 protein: CASSQGAGADGEQFF
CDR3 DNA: TGCGCCAGCAGCCAGGGGGCAGGGGCCGACGGTGAGCAGTTCTTC

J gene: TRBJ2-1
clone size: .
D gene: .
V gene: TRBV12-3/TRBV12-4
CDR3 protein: CASSSPTRANEQFF
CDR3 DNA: TGTGCCAGCAGTTCCCCCACAAGAGCGAATGAGCAGTTCTTC

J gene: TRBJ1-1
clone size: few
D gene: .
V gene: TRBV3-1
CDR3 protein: CASSNGRVNTEAFF
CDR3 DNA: TGTGCCAGCAGTAATGGACGGGTGAACACTGAAGCTTTCTTT

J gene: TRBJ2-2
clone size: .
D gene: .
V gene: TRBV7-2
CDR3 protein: CASSPRPQGFYTGELFF
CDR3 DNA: TGTGCCAGCAGTCCCCGCCCTCAAGGCTTCTACACCGGGGAGCTGTTTTTT

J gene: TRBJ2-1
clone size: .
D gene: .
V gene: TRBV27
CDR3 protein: CASADLGPRMGSVNEQFF
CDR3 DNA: TGTGCCAGCGCGGACCTCGGTCCCCGTATGGGGTCCGTCAATGAGCAGTTCTTC

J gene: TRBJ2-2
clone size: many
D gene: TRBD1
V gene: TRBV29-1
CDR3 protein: CSAQESADRANTGELFF
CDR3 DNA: TGCAGCGCTCAGGAATCGGCGGACAGGGCGAACACCGGGGAGCTGTTTTTT

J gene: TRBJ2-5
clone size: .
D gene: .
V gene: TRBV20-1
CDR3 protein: CSARDVLDGGRLEQYF
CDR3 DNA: TGCAGTGCTAGGGACGTCCTAGACGGGGGTCGGCTGGAGCAGTACTTC

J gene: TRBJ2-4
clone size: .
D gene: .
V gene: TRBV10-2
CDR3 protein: CASSESWTVVKYF
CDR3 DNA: TGCGCCAGCAGTGAGTCCTGGACAGTTGTGAAGTACTTC

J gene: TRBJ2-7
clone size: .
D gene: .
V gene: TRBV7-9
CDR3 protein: CASSHSNRDEQYF
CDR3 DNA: TGTGCCAGCAGCCACAGCAATAGGGACGAGCAGTACTTC

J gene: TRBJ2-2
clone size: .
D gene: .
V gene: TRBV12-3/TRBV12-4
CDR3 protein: CASSLQASTGELFF
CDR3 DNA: TGTGCCAGCAGTTTACAGGCTAGCACCGGGGAGCTGTTTTTT

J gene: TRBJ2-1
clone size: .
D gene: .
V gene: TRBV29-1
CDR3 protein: CSVPMTWNEQFF
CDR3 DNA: TGCAGCGTTCCCATGACTTGGAATGAGCAGTTCTTC

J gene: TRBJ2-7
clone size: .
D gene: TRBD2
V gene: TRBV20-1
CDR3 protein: CSAKPGLAGYEQYF
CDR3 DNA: TGCAGTGCTAAACCGGGACTAGCTGGGTACGAGCAGTACTTC

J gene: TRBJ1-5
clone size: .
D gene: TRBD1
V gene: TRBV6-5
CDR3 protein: CASSYSNGDSMFTNQPQHF
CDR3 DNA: TGTGCCAGCAGTTACTCGAATGGGGACAGCATGTTTACCAATCAGCCCCAGCATTTT